The 16 T cell receptor beta chains presented below share a single source sample, sequenced in a study of shared clonotypes between healthy human individuals. Libraries were prepared by immunoSEQ multiplex PCR; TCRdb keeps only in-frame clonotypes and omits some of them. Here the sample spans around 1.6 million clones, nearly 99% being singletons. Sample: naive CD4+ T cells sorted from blood. The subset: CD45RA+ positively selected. These receptors originate from a man aged 30 to 45 in good health.

The genes are TRBV5-1 and TRBJ2-7, with TRBD1 matching 12 bases. The CDR3 has 19 residues. Germline V gives CDR1 SGHRS, CDR2 YFSETQ. J lost 2 bases, V lost 3 bases, and 15 bases had no gene match. In nucleotides, the CDR3 is TGCGCCAGCAGCTCGCCGGGGACAGGGGGCCGACATCTCACCTACGAGCAGTACTTC. Translated, it gives CASSSPGTGGRHLTYEQYF.

The rearrangement links TRBV5-1 to TRBJ2-1; tentative D call: TRBD2 (6 bases). The V and J ends lost 1 base and 8 bases respectively, with 16 bases between them. CDR1 SGHRS and CDR2 YFSETQ come from the germline V gene. The CDR3 has 15 amino acids. CDR3 residues: CASSLMTSTTHEQFF. CDR3 bases: TGCGCCAGCAGCTTGATGACTAGTACCACCCATGAGCAGTTCTTC.

The chain joins TRBV19 to TRBJ1-5; 9 bases are shared with TRBD1. Germline CDR1 reads LNHDA; CDR2 reads SQIVND (reference sequence). V lost 6 bases, J lost 3 bases, and 3 bases stayed unmatched. The CDR3 runs 14 residues. The CDR3 region is CASSGTGINQPQHF. The CDR3 DNA follows: TGTGCCAGTAGCGGGACAGGGATCAATCAGCCCCAGCATTTT.

The genes are TRBV2 and TRBJ2-7, with D maybe TRBD1 (5 bases). Trimming stripped 6 bases from V and 3 bases from J, with 15 bases between. Germline CDR1 is SNHLY and CDR2 is FYNNEI. The CDR3 runs 14 residues. This CDR3 is CASRQVIVRYEQYF. The DNA of the CDR3 is TGTGCCAGCAGACAGGTTATCGTGCGCTACGAGCAGTACTTC.

V is TRBV2 and J is TRBJ2-3, with no clear D. The CDR3 totals 13 residues. Trimming pared 6 bases from V and 1 base from J, leaving 8 bases between. The V gene's germline CDR1 is SNHLY and CDR2 FYNNEI. CDR3 amino acids: CASRADRTDTQYF. In nucleotides, the CDR3 is TGTGCCAGCAGGGCCGACCGCACAGATACGCAGTATTTT.

This chain connects TRBV18 to TRBJ1-1, with TRBD1 matching over 8 bases. The CDR3 is made up of 16 amino acids. With V trimmed by 3 bases and J by 0 bases, 6 bases remained unmatched. Germline CDR1 KGHSH, CDR2 LQKENI. CDR3: CASSPRQGTVNTEAFF. CDR3 DNA sequence: TGTGCCAGCTCACCCCGACAGGGGACCGTGAACACTGAAGCTTTCTTT.

This clone is a singleton in its sample. The J gene is TRBJ2-3, the V gene TRBV7-9; tentative D call: TRBD2 (6 bases). The CDR3 has 14 amino acids. The V gene's germline CDR1 is SEHNR and CDR2 FQNEAQ (reference sequence). Trimming took 4 bases from V and 6 from J, leaving 14 bases between them. The CDR3 protein is CASSSGPGGDTQYF. The CDR3 nucleotides read TGTGCCAGCAGCTCGGGACCCGGAGGGGATACGCAGTATTTT.

This clone was detected once. V is TRBV14 and J is TRBJ2-5, with D perhaps TRBD2 (5 bases). CDR1 SGHDN and CDR2 FVKESK come from the germline V gene. This CDR3 region has 14 residues. Trimming pared 4 bases from V and 1 base from J, leaving 10 bases between. The CDR3 sequence: CASSRRVPQETQYF. CDR3 in DNA: TGTGCCAGCAGCCGGCGGGTACCCCAAGAGACCCAGTACTTC.

A single count supports this clone. The gene calls are TRBV5-1 and TRBJ2-6; tentative D call: TRBD2 (6 bases). Germline V gene lookup returns CDR1 SGHRS and CDR2 YFSETQ. V was shortened by 4 bases and J by 0 bases, with 8 bases between the two germline ends. This CDR3 comprises 15 residues. The CDR3 here is CASSREASGANVLTF. For the CDR3, the DNA is TGCGCCAGCAGCAGGGAGGCCTCTGGGGCCAACGTCCTGACTTTC.

This chain uses TRBV5-6 with TRBJ2-3; 7 bases fit TRBD2. This CDR3 is built from 17 residues. The ends lost 3 bases at V and 0 bases at J; junction bases unmatched: 10. CDR1 and CDR2 from the germline V gene are SGHDT and YYEEEE. DNA for the CDR3: TGTGCCAGCAGCTCCAGCGGGACCTTACCTAGCACAGATACGCAGTATTTT. The encoded protein is CASSSSGTLPSTDTQYF.

This chain joins TRBV7-9 and TRBJ2-7; 7 nucleotides align to TRBD1. With 5 bases clipped from V and 2 bases from J, the junction kept 9 bases outside the gene matches. This CDR3 has 15 residues. From germline, CDR1 is SEHNR and CDR2 FQNEAQ (reference sequence). The CDR3 here is CASSRIRQGPYEQYF. The CDR3 nucleotides are TGTGCCAGCAGCCGTATCAGACAGGGTCCCTACGAGCAGTACTTC.

The V call is TRBV15, the J call TRBJ1-5, with D maybe TRBD1 (5 bases). Germline lookup yields CDR1 LNHNV and CDR2 YYDKDF (reference sequence). The ends were cut back, 3 bases at V and 11 bases at J, with 23 bases in the middle. This CDR3 contains 16 residues. The CDR3, as DNA: TGTGCCACCAGCAGGAGAAGGGGACCCTCATCTTCGTCCCAGCATTTT. Translating gives CATSRRRGPSSSSQHF.

V usage is TRBV7-2 and J usage is TRBJ2-7; tentatively, D is TRBD1 or TRBD2 (5 bases each). Deletions cut 3 bases from V and 2 bases from J, with 11 bases between. The V gene's germline CDR1 is SGHTA and CDR2 FQGNSA. The CDR3 is 14 amino acids. The CDR3 sequence is CASSFGGQTYEQYF. The CDR3 bases are TGTGCCAGCAGCTTCGGAGGACAAACCTACGAGCAGTACTTC.

The V call is TRBV5-6, the J call TRBJ1-5; 8 positions agree with TRBD1. Germline CDR1 SGHDT, CDR2 YYEEEE. The CDR3 spans 16 residues. V lost 4 bases, J lost 1 base, and 7 bases stayed unmatched. CDR3 protein: CASSRTRQGSNQPQHF. CDR3 coding DNA: TGTGCCAGCAGCCGTACAAGACAGGGGAGCAATCAGCCCCAGCATTTT.

Comments on this clone: Other DNA sequences in the same sample also yield this CDR3. The V and J genes are TRBV7-2 and TRBJ2-2, with D perhaps matching TRBD2 (5 bases). Germline CDR1 is SGHTA and CDR2 is FQGNSA. V was cut by 1 base and J by 2 bases, with 8 bases left in between. CDR3 length: 15 amino acids. CDR3 sequence: CASSLGLRNTGELFF. The CDR3 DNA reads TGTGCCAGCAGCTTAGGACTACGTAACACCGGGGAGCTGTTTTTT.

The J gene is TRBJ2-3, the V gene TRBV5-1; D remains unclear. The CDR3 contains 12 residues. The V gene lost 3 bases and the J gene lost 6 bases, with 8 bases spanning the gap. Germline V gene lookup returns CDR1 SGHRS and CDR2 YFSETQ. The chain's CDR3 is CASSSVRDTQYF. The DNA of the CDR3 is TGCGCCAGCAGCTCAGTTAGGGATACGCAGTATTTT.